The clone carrying this TCR beta chain has at least ten counts. Its antigen is still unknown. The sample belongs to a study of T-cell memory formation after mild COVID-19. Study information: The two donors had largely donor-specific TCR clusters. Findings and caveats of the study: The study found contracting CD4+ clones mainly in CM and EM and contracting CD8+ clones in EMRA. The appearance of some responding clones in pre-infection memory suggested that cross-reactive memory joined.

Researchers used 5'RACE with constant-segment primers to make TCR alpha and TCR beta cDNA libraries that carry sample barcodes and UMIs. One entry per CDR3 protein results from TCRdb running MiXCR on the 5' RACE reads. The sample records about 210,000 distinct CDR3 sequences, around 30% being singletons. V lost 5 bases and J lost 7, with 7 bases in between. Germline-derived CDR1 and CDR2 are SGDLS and YYNGEE. This CDR3 has 10 amino acids. The sequenced sample consisted of PBMCs or a T cell subset sorted from them (not recorded which). This sequence originates from an adult woman who had mild COVID-19 (a few samples of this study predate the infection). Cell type and time point are not known. The rearrangement uses TRBV9 and TRBJ2-7; no clear D gene. CDR3 sequence (DNA): TGTGCCAGCAGGTGGGGTGAGCAGTACTTC. Its translation is CASRWGEQYF.